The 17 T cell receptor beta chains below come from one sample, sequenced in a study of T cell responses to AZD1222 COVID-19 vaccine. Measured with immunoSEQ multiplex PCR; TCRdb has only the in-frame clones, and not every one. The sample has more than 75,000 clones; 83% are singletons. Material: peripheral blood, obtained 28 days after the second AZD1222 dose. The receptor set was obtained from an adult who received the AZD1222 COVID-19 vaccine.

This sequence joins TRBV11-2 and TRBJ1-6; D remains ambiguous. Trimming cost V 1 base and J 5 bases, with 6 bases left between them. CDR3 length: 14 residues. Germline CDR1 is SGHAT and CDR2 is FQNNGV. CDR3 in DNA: TGTGCCAGCAGCTTAGGCAGTAATAATTCACCCCTCCACTTT. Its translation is CASSLGSNNSPLHF.

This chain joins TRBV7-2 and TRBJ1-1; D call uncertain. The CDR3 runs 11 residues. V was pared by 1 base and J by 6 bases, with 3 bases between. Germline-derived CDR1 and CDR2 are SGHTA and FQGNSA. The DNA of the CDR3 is TGTGCCAGCAGCTTAGTGGCTGAAGCTTTCTTT. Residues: CASSLVAEAFF.

The CDR3 region is CASSFERGAYEQYF. The CDR3 DNA reads as TGTGCCAGCAGTTTTGAGAGGGGAGCCTACGAGCAGTACTTC. This chain links TRBV27 with TRBJ2-7; either TRBD1 or TRBD2 may supply D (5 bases each). This CDR3 is built from 14 residues. Trimming removed 3 bases from V and 2 bases from J, with 11 bases in between. Germline CDR1 reads MNHEY; CDR2 reads SMNVEV (reference sequence).

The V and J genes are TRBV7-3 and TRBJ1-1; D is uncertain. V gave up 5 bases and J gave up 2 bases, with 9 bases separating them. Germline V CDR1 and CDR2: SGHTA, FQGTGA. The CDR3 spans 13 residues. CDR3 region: CASSLKRNTEAFF. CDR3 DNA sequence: TGTGCCAGCAGCCTCAAACGCAACACTGAAGCTTTCTTT.

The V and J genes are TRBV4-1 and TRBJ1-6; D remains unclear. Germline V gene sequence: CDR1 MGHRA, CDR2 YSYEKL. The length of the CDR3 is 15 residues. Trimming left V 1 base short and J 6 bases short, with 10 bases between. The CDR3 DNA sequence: TGCGCCAGCAGCCAAGGGCGACGGCCTAATTCACCCCTCCACTTT. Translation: CASSQGRRPNSPLHF.

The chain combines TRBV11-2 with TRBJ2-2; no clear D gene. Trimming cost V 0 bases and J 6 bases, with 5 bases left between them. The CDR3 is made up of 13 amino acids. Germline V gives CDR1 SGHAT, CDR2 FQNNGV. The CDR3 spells CASSLDRSGELFF. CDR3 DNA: TGTGCCAGCAGCTTAGATCGGTCCGGGGAGCTGTTTTTT.

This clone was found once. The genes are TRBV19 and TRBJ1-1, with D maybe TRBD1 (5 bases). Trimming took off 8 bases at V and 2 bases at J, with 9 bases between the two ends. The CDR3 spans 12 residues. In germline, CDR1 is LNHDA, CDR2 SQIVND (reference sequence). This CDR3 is CASAGTNTEAFF. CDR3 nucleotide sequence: TGTGCCAGTGCAGGGACTAACACTGAAGCTTTCTTT.

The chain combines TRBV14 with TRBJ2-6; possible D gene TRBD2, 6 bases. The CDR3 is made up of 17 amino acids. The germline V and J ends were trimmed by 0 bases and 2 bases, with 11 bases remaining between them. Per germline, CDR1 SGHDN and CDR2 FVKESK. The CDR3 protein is CASSQERWGAGANVLTF. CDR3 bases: TGTGCCAGCAGCCAAGAGCGGTGGGGGGCTGGGGCCAACGTCCTGACTTTC.

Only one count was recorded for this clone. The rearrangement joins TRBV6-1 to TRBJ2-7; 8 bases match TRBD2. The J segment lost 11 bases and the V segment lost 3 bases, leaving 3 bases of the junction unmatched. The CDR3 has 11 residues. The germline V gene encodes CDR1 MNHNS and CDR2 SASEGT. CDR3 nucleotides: TGTGCCAGCAGTGAGACTAGCGTGGAGTACTTC. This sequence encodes CASSETSVEYF.

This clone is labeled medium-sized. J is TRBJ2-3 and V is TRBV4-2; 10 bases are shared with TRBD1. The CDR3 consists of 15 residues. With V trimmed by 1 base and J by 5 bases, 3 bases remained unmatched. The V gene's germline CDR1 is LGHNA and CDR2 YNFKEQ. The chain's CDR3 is CASSQGQGAIDTQYF. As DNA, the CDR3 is TGTGCCAGCAGCCAAGGACAGGGGGCGATAGATACGCAGTATTTT.

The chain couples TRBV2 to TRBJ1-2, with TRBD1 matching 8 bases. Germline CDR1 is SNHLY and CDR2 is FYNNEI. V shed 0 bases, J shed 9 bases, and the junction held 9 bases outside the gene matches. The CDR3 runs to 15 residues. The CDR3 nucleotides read TGTGCCAGCAGTGAAGCGCTTCAGGGGGCGGGTAGCTACACCTTC. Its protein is CASSEALQGAGSYTF. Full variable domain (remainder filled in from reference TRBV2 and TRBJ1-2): EPEVTQTPSHQVTQMGQEVILRCVPISNHLYFYWYRQILGQKVEFLVSFYNNEISEKSEIFDDQFSVERPDGSNFTLKIRSTKLEDSAMYFCASSEALQGAGSYTFGSGTRLTVV.

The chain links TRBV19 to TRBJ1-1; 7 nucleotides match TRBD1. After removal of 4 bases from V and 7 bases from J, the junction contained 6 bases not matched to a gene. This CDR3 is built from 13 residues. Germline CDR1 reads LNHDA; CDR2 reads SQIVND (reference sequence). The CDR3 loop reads CASSTDYRGEAFF. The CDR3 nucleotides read TGTGCCAGTAGTACGGACTACAGGGGTGAAGCTTTCTTT. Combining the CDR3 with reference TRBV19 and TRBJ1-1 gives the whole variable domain DGGITQSPKYLFRKEGQNVTLSCEQNLNHDAMYWYRQDPGQGLRLIYYSQIVNDFQKGDIAEGYSVSREKKESFPLTVTSAQKNPTAFYLCASSTDYRGEAFFGQGTRLTVV.

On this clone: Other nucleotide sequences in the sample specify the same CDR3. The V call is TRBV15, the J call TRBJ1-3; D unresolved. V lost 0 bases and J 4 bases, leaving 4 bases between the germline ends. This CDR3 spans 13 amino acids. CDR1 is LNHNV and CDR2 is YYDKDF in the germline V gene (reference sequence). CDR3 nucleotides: TGTGCCACCAGCAGAGATTCGGGAAACACCATATATTTT. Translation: CATSRDSGNTIYF.

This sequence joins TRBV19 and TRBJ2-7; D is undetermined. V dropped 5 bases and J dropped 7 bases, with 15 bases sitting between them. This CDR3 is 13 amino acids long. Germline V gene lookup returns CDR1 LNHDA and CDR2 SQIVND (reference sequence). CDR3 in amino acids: CASSPPDLREQYF. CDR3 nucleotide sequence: TGTGCCAGTAGTCCCCCCGACCTTCGGGAGCAGTACTTC.

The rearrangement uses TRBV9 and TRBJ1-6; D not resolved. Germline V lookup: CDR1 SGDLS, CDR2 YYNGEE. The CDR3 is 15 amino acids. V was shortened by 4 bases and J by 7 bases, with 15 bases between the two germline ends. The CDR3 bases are TGTGCCAGCAGCCCAGGACGGAGCCCCAATTCACCCCTCCACTTT. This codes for CASSPGRSPNSPLHF.

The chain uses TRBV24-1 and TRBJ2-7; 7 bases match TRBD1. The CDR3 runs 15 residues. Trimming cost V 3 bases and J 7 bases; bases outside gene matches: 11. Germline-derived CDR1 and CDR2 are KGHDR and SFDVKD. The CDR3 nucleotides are TGTGCCACCAGTGATACAGGGGACGCGACGGGGGAGCAGTACTTC. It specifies CATSDTGDATGEQYF.

This CDR3 is CASSLTGVLYNEQFF. CDR3 in DNA: TGTGCCAGCAGCTTAACAGGGGTCTTATACAATGAGCAGTTCTTC. The chain employs TRBV13 and TRBJ2-1; 7 bases map to TRBD1. The CDR3 is 15 residues long. Germline V gene data show CDR1 as PRHDT and CDR2 as FYEKMQ (reference sequence). V trimming: 2 bases; J trimming: 4 bases; junction bases outside the gene matches: 5. The whole variable domain, remainder taken from reference TRBV13 and TRBJ2-1, is AAGVIQSPRHLIKEKRETATLKCYPIPRHDTVYWYQQGPGQDPQFLISFYEKMQSDKGSIPDRFSAQQFSDYHSELNMSSLELGDSALYFCASSLTGVLYNEQFFGPGTRLTVL.